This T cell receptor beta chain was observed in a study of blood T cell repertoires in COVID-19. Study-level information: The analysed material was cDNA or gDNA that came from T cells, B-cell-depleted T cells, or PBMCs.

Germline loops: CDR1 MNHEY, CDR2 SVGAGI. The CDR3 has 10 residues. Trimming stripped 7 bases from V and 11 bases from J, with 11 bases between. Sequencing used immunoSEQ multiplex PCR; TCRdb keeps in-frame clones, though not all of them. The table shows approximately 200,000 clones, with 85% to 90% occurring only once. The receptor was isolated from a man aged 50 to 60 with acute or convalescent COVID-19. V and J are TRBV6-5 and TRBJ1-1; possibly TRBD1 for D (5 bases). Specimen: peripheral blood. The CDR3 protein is CASMDIGAFF. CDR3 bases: TGTGCCAGCATGGACATAGGGGCTTTCTTT.